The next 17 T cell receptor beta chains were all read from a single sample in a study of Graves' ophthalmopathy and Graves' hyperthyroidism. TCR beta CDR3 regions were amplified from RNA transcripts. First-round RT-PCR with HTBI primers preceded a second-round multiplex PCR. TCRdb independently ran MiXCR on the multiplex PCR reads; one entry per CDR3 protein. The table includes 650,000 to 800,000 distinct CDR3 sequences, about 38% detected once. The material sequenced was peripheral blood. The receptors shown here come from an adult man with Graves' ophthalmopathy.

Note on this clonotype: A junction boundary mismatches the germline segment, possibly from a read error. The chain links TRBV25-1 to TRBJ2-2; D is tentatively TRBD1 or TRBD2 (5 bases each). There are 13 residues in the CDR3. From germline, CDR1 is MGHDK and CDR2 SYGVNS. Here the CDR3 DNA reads TGTGCCAGCAGTGACGACAGCACCGGGGAGCTGTCTTGG. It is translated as CASSDDSTGELSW.

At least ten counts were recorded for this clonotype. The CDR3 protein is CASNKAVTGAAETQYF. In DNA, the CDR3 is TGTGCCAGCAACAAGGCAGTGACAGGGGCAGCGGAGACCCAGTACTTC. The chain joins TRBV6-5 to TRBJ2-5; TRBD1 matches at 8 bases. Germline trimming cut 7 bases from V and 5 bases from J; bases unmatched to any gene: 15. The CDR3 runs 16 residues. Germline V lookup: CDR1 MNHEY, CDR2 SVGAGI.

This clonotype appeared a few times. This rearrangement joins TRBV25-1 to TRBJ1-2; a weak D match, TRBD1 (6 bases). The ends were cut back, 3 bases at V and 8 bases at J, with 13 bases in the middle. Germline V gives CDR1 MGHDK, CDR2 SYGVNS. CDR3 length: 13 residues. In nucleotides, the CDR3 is TGTGCCAGCAGTGACCAATGGGGGGGCGGCTACACCTTC. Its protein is CASSDQWGGGYTF.

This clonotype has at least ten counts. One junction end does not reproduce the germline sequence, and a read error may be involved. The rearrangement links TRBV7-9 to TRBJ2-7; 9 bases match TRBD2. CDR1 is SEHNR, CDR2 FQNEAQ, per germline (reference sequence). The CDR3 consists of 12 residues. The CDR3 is CASSSSGTSLHF. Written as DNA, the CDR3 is TGTGCCAGCAGCTCGTCCGGGACTAGCCTTCACTTC.

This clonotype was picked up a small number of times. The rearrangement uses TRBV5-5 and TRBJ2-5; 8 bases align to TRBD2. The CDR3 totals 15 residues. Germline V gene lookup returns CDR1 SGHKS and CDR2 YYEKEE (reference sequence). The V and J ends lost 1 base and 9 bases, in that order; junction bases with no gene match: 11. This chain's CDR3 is CASSLLPGGEQPQYF. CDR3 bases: TGTGCCAGCAGCTTGCTGCCGGGAGGGGAGCAGCCCCAGTACTTC.

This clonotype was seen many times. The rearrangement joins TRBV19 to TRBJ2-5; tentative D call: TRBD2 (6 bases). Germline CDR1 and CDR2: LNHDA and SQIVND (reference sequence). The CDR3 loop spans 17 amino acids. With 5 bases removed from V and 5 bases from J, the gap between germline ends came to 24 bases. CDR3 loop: CASSLEGRGAGGETQYF. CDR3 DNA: TGTGCCAGTAGTTTGGAGGGCCGCGGAGCGGGTGGTGAGACCCAGTACTTC.

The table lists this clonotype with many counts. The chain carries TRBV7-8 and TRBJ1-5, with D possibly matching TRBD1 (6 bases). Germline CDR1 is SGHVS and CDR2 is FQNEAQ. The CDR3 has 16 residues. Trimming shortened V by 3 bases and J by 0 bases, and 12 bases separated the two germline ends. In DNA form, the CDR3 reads TGTGCCAGCAGCTTTGGGGGGGGCCTTAGCAATCAGCCCCAGCATTTT. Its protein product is CASSFGGGLSNQPQHF.

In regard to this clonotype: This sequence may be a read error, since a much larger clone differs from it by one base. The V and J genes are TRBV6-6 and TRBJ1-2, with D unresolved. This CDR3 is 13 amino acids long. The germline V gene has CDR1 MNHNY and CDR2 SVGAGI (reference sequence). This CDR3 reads CASTRTSSSGYAF. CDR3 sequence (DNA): TGTGCCAGCACCAGGACGTCGAGCTCGGGCTACGCCTTC.

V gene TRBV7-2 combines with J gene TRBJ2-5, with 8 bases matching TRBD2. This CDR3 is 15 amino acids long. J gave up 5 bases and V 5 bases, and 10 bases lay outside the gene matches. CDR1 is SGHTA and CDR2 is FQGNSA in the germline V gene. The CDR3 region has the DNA TGTGCCAGCAGCCGGGAGGGGGGGCGCAGGGAGACCCAGTACTTC. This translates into CASSREGGRRETQYF. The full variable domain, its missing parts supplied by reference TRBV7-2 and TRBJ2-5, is GAGVSQSPSNKVTEKGKDVELRCDPISGHTALYWYRQSLGQGLEFLIYFQGNSAPDKSGLPSDRFSAERTGGSVSTLTIQRTQQEDSAVYLCASSREGGRRETQYFGPGTRLLVL.

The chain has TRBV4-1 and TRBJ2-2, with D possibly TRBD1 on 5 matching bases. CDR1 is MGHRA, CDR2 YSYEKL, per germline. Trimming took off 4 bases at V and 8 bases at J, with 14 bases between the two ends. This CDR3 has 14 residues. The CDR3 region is CASSLGVRQGELFF. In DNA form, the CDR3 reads TGCGCCAGCAGCCTGGGTGTGCGACAGGGGGAGCTGTTTTTT.

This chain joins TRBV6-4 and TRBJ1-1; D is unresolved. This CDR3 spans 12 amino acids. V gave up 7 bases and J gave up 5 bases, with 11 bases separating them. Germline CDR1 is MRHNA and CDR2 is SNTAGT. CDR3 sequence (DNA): TGTGCCAGCATGACTCGGCCGACTGAAGCTTTCTTT. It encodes CASMTRPTEAFF.

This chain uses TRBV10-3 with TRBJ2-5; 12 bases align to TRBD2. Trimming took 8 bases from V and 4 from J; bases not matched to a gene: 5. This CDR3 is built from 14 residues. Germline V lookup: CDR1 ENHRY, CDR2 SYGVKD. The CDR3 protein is CAIWGGLAGETQYF. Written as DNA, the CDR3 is TGTGCCATCTGGGGGGGACTAGCGGGAGAGACCCAGTACTTC.

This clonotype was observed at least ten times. CDR3 bases: TGTGCCAGCAGTCGGGTTAGGACTGGGACCGAAACAGGAGAGACCCAGTACTTC. Its protein is CASSRVRTGTETGETQYF. This chain uses TRBV12-3 or TRBV12-4 with TRBJ2-5; D is possibly TRBD1 or TRBD2 (5 bases each). CDR3 length equals 18 residues. Trimming stripped 5 bases from V and 4 bases from J, with 26 bases between.

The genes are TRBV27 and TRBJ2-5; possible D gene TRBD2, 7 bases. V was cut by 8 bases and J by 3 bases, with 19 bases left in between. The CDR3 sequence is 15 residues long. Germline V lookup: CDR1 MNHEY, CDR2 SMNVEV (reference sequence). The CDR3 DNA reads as TGTGCCAGCCAAGGGGGAGGGTTAGGAGAAGAGACCCAGTACTTC. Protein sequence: CASQGGGLGEETQYF.

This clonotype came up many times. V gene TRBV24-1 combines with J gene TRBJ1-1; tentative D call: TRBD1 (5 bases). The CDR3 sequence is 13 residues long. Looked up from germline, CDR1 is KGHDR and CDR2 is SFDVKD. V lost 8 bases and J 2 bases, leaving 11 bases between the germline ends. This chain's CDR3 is CATTRQINTEAFF. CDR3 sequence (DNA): TGTGCCACCACCCGACAGATTAACACTGAAGCTTTCTTT.

The CDR3 protein is CASSPGQGPKALHF. CDR3 nucleotides: TGTGCCAGCAGCCCGGGACAGGGGCCCAAAGCCCTCCACTTT. The gene calls are TRBV9 and TRBJ1-6, with 10 bases identical to TRBD1. The V segment lost 4 bases and the J segment 14 bases; nucleotides outside the gene matches: 9. CDR1 is SGDLS, CDR2 YYNGEE, per germline. CDR3 size: 14 residues.

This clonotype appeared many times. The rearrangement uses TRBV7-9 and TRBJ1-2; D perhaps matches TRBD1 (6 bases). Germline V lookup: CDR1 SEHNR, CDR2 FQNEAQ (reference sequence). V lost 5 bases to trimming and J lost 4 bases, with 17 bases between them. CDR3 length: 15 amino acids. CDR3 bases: TGTGCCAGCAGCCCAACCGGGGGACAAACCTATGGCTACACCTTC. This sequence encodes CASSPTGGQTYGYTF.